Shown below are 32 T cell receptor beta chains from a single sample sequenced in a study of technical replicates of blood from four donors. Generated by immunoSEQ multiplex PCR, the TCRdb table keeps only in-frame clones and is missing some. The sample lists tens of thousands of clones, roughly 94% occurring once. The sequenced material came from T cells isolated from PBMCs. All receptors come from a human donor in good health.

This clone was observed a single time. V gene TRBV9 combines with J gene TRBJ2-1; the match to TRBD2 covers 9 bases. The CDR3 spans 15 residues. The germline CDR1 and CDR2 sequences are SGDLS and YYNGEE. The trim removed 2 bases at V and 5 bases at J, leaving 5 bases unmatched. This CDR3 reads CASSVAGGKDNEQFF. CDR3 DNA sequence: TGTGCCAGCAGCGTTGCGGGAGGGAAAGACAATGAGCAGTTCTTC.

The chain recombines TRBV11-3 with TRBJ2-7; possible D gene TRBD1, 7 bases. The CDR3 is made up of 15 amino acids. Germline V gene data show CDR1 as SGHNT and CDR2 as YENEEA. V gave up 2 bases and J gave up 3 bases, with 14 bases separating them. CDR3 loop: CASSLLAGGNYEQYF. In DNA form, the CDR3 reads TGTGCCAGCAGCTTACTTGCAGGGGGGAACTACGAGCAGTACTTC.

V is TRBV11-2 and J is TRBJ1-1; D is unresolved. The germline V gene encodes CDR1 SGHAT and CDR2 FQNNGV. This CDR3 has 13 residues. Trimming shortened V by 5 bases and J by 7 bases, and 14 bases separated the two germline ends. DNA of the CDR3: TGTGCCAGCAGCCGGGGTGAGGGAGTTGAAGCTTTCTTT. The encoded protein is CASSRGEGVEAFF.

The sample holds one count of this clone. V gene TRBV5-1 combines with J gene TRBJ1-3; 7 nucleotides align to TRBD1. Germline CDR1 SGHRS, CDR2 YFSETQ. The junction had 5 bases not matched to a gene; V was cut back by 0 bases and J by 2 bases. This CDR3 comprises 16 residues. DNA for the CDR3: TGCGCCAGCAGCTTGGCCGGGGACAGCCCTGGAAACACCATATATTTT. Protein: CASSLAGDSPGNTIYF.

The CDR3 loop is CASIQNRGYGELFF. The CDR3 DNA reads as TGTGCCAGTATACAGAACAGGGGATACGGGGAGCTGTTTTTT. This rearrangement joins TRBV19 to TRBJ2-2; the match to TRBD1 covers 7 bases. Germline trimming cut 7 bases from V and 7 bases from J; bases unmatched to any gene: 9. Germline-derived CDR1 and CDR2 are LNHDA and SQIVND (reference sequence). The CDR3 runs to 14 residues.

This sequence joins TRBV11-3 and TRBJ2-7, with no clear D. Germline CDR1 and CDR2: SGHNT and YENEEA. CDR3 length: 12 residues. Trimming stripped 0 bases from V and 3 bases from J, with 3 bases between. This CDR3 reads CASSLDSYEQYF. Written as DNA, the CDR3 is TGTGCCAGCAGCTTAGACAGCTACGAGCAGTACTTC.

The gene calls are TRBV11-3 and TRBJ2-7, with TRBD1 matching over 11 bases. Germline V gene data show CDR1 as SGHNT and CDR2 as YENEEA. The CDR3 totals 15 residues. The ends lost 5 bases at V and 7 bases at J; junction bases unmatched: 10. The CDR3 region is CASSERTGGAWEQYF. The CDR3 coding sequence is TGTGCCAGCAGCGAAAGGACAGGGGGCGCCTGGGAGCAGTACTTC.

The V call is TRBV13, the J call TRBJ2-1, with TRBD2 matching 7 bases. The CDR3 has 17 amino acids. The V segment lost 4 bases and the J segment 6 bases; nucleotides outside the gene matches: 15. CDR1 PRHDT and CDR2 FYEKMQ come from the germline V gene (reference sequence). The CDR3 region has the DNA TGTGCCAGCAGCTGGCTCCCGGGCCCGGGAGGAGGCAATGAGCAGTTCTTC. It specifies CASSWLPGPGGGNEQFF.

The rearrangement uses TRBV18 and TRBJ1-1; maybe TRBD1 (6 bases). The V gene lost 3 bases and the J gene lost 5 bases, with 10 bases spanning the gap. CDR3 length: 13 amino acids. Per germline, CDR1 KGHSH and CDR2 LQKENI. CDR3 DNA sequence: TGTGCCAGCTCACCGGGGGCGAGGACTGAAGCTTTCTTT. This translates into CASSPGARTEAFF.

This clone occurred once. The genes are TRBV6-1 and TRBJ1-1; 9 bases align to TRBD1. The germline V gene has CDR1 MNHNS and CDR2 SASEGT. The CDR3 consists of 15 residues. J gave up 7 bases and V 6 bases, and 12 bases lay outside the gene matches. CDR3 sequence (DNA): TGTGCCAGCAGAGACCCGGGACAGGGTGATAGTGAAGCTTTCTTT. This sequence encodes CASRDPGQGDSEAFF.

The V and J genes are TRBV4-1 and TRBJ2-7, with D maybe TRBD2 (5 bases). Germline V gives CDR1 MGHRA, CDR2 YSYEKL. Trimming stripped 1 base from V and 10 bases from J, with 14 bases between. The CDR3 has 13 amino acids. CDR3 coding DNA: TGCGCCAGCAGCCAAGTTGGGCGACGGGAACAGTACTTC. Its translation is CASSQVGRREQYF.

The CDR3 region is CASSQIDRGETQYF. The DNA for the CDR3 is TGTGCCAGCAGCCAGATTGACAGGGGTGAGACCCAGTACTTC. The rearrangement joins TRBV7-9 to TRBJ2-5; 8 bases line up with TRBD1. Germline assignment: CDR1 SEHNR and CDR2 FQNEAQ (reference sequence). J was trimmed by 5 bases and V by 5 bases; bases with no gene match: 7. The CDR3 covers 14 residues.

The CDR3 here is CASSLVMGTSGRINEQFF. The CDR3 DNA reads TGCGCCAGCAGCTTGGTTATGGGGACTAGCGGGAGAATAAATGAGCAGTTCTTC. The chain uses TRBV5-1 and TRBJ2-1; TRBD2 aligns across 14 bases. Germline V gene data show CDR1 as SGHRS and CDR2 as YFSETQ. The CDR3 length is 18 residues. V dropped 0 bases and J dropped 7; count of bases not matched to a gene: 9.

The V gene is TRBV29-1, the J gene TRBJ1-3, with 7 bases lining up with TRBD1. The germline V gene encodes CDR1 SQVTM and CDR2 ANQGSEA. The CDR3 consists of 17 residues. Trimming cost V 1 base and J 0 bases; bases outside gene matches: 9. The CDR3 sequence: CSVEGQGQGDSGNTIYF. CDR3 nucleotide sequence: TGCAGCGTTGAAGGTCAAGGGCAGGGGGACTCTGGAAACACCATATATTTT.

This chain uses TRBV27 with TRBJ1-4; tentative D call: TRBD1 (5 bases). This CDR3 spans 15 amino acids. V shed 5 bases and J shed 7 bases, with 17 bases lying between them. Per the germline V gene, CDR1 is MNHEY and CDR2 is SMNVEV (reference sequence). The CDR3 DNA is TGTGCCAGCAGTGAGCAACCGGGACTGGTTGAAAAACTGTTTTTT. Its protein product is CASSEQPGLVEKLFF. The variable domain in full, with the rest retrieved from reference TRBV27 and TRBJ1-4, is EAQVTQNPRYLITVTGKKLTVTCSQNMNHEYMSWYRQDPGLGLRQIYYSMNVEVTDKGDVPEGYKVSRKEKRNFPLILESPSPNQTSLYFCASSEQPGLVEKLFFGSGTQLSVL.

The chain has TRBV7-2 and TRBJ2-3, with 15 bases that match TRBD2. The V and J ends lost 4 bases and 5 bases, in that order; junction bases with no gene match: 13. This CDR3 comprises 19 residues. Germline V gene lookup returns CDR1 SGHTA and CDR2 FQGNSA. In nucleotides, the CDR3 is TGTGCCAGCAGCTCCTATGGACTAGCGGGAGGGGAGAGAGTAGATACGCAGTATTTT. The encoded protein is CASSSYGLAGGERVDTQYF.

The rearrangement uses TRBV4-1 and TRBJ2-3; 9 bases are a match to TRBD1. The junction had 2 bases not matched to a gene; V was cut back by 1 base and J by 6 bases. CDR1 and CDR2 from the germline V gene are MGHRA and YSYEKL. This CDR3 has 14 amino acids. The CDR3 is CASSQGQGGDTQYF. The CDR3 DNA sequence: TGCGCCAGCAGCCAAGGACAGGGGGGGGATACGCAGTATTTT.

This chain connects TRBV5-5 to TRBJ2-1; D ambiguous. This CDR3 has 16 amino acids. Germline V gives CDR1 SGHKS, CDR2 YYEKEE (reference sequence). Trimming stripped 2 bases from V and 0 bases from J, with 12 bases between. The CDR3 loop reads CASSLRGSSSYNEQFF. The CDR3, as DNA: TGTGCCAGCAGCTTAAGAGGTTCGAGCTCCTACAATGAGCAGTTCTTC.

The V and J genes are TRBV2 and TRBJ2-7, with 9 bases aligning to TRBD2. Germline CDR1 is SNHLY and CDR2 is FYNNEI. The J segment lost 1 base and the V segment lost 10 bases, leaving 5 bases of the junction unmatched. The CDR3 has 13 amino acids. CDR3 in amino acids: CATRLAESYEQYF. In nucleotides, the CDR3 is TGTGCCACTCGACTAGCGGAGTCCTACGAGCAGTACTTC.

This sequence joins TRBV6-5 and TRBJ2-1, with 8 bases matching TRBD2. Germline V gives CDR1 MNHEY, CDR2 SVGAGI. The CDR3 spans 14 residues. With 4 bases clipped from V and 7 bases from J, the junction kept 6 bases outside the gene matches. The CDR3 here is CASSSGTGGNEQFF. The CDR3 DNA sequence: TGTGCCAGCAGTTCCGGGACGGGAGGGAATGAGCAGTTCTTC.

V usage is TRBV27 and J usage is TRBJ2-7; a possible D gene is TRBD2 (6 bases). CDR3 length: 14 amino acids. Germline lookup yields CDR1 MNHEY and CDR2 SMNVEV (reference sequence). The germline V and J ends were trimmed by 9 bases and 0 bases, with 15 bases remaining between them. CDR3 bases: TGTGCCAGTTGGCGGGACTTCGACTCCTACGAGCAGTACTTC. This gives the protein CASWRDFDSYEQYF.

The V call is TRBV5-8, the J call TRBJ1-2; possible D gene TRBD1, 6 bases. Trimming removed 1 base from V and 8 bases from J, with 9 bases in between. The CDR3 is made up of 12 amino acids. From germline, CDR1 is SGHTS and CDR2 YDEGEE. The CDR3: CASSLRGAGYTF. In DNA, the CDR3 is TGTGCCAGCAGCTTGCGGGGGGCCGGCTACACCTTC.

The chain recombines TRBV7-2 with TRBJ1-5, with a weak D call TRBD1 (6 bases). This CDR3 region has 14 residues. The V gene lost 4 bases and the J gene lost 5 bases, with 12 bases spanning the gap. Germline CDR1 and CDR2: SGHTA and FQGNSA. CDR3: CASSYLTGDQPQHF. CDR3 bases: TGTGCCAGCAGCTATCTGACAGGAGATCAGCCCCAGCATTTT. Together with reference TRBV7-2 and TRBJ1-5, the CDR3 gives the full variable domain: GAGVSQSPSNKVTEKGKDVELRCDPISGHTALYWYRQSLGQGLEFLIYFQGNSAPDKSGLPSDRFSAERTGGSVSTLTIQRTQQEDSAVYLCASSYLTGDQPQHFGDGTRLSIL.

The CDR3 reads CASSLTSGVAYNEQFF. In DNA form, the CDR3 reads TGTGCCAGCAGTCTCACTAGCGGGGTTGCCTACAATGAGCAGTTCTTC. V and J are TRBV7-3 and TRBJ2-1; 10 bases are a match to TRBD2. The CDR3 is 16 residues long. Germline V CDR1 and CDR2: SGHTA, FQGTGA. The junction had 7 bases not matched to a gene; V was cut back by 6 bases and J by 2 bases. Combining the CDR3 with reference TRBV7-3 and TRBJ2-1 gives the whole variable domain GAGVSQTPSNKVTEKGKYVELRCDPISGHTALYWYRQSLGQGPEFLIYFQGTGAADDSGLPNDRFFAVRPEGSVSTLKIQRTERGDSAVYLCASSLTSGVAYNEQFFGPGTRLTVL.

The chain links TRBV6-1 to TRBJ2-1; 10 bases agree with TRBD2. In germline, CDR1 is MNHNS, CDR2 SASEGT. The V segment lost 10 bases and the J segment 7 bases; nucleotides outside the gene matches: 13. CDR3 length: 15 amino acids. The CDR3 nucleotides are TGTGCCACCATAGTAGCGGGAGGAGGAGGTAATGAGCAGTTCTTC. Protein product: CATIVAGGGGNEQFF.

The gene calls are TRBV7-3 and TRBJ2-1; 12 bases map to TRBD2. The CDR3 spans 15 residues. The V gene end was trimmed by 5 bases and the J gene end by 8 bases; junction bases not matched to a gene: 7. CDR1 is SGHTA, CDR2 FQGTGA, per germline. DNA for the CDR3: TGTGCCAGCAGCCCGACTAGCGGGAGTTGGGATGAGCAGTTCTTC. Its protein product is CASSPTSGSWDEQFF. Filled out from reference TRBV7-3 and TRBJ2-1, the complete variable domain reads GAGVSQTPSNKVTEKGKYVELRCDPISGHTALYWYRQSLGQGPEFLIYFQGTGAADDSGLPNDRFFAVRPEGSVSTLKIQRTERGDSAVYLCASSPTSGSWDEQFFGPGTRLTVL.

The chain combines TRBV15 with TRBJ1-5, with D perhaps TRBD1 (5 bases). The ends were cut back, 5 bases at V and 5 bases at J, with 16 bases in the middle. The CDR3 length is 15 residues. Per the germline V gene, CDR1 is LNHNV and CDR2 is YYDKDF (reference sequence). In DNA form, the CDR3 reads TGTGCCACCAGCGGTGATTGGGGGGATCATCAGCCCCAGCATTTT. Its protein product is CATSGDWGDHQPQHF.

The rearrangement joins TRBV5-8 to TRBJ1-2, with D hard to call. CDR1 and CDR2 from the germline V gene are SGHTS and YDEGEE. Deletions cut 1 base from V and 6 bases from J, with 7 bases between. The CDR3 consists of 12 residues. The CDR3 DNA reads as TGTGCCAGCAGCTTGAACAGTAATGGCTACACCTTC. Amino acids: CASSLNSNGYTF.

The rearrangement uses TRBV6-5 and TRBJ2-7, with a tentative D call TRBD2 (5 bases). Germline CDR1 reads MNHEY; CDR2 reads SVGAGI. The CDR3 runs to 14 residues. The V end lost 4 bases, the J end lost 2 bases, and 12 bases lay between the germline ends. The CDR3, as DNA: TGTGCCAGCAGTTTCCGGACGGGGACCTACGAGCAGTACTTC. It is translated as CASSFRTGTYEQYF.

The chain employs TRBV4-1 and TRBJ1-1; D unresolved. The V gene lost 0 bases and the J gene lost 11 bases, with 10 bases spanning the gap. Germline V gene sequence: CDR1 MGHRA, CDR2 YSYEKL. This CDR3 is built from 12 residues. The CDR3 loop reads CASSQDPRSAFF. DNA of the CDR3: TGCGCCAGCAGCCAAGATCCCAGGTCCGCTTTCTTT.

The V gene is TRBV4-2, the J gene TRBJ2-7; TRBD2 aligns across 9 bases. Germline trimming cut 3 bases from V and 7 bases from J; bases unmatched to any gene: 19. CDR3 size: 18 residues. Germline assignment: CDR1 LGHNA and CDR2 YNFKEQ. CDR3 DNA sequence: TGTGCCAGCAGCCAGACAGCATTAGCGGGAGACTACGGATGGGAGCAGTACTTC. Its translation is CASSQTALAGDYGWEQYF.

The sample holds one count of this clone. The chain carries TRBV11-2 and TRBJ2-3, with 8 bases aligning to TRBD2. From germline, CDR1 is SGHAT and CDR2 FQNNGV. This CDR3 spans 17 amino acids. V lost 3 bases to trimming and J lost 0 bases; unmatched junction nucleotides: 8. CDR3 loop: CASSLDDPSGSTDTQYF. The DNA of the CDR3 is TGTGCCAGCAGCTTGGACGACCCTAGCGGGAGCACAGATACGCAGTATTTT. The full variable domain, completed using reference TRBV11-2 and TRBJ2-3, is EAGVAQSPRYKIIEKRQSVAFWCNPISGHATLYWYQQILGQGPKLLIQFQNNGVVDDSQLPKDRFSAERLKGVDSTLKIQPAKLEDSAVYLCASSLDDPSGSTDTQYFGPGTRLTVL.